This is a list of T cell receptor beta chains from one sample in a study of CD8+ T cells in alopecia areata. Using immunoSEQ multiplex PCR, the repertoire was profiled, and TCRdb retains in-frame clones only, with some absent. The sample holds more than 85,000 clones, approximately 60% seen once. Here the sequenced sample was CD8+ T cells sorted from blood, taken at week 4, from a patient treated with tofacitinib. These receptors originate from a human donor with alopecia areata. Each CDR3 is given with its conserved first and last residue. The order of the fields is clone size, V gene, J gene, D gene, CDR3 DNA, CDR3 protein. D genes are given only for firm matches. A row's size may be missing; if present it is once, few, many or a size class.

>.|TRBV11-2|TRBJ2-3|TRBD2
TGTGCCAGCAGCTCCCTTAGCGGGGGGGCTGGGGATACGCAGTATTTT
CASSSLSGGAGDTQYF
>once|TRBV27|TRBJ1-2|.
TGTGCCAGCAGTTTCGCAGGGGCGCATGGCTACACCTTC
CASSFAGAHGYTF
>.|TRBV7-9|TRBJ2-3|TRBD1
TGTGCCAGCAGTTCGGGGCAGGGGGCCACAGATACGCAGTATTTT
CASSSGQGATDTQYF
>.|TRBV27|TRBJ1-2|TRBD1
TGTGCCAGCAGTTTACCCGGGACAGGGGAGAACTATGGCTACACCTTC
CASSLPGTGENYGYTF
>.|TRBV23-1|TRBJ2-7|.
TGCGCCAGCAGTCAGGTGGAACAGGCAGACTACGAGCAGTACTTC
CASSQVEQADYEQYF
>.|TRBV5-1|TRBJ1-2|.
TGCGCCAGCAGTGGGGTTACCCATCTAGAAGGCTACACCTTC
CASSGVTHLEGYTF
>few|TRBV9|TRBJ2-5|TRBD1
TGTGCCAGCAGCGTAGAGGATGACAGGGCGCTTGAGACCCAGTACTTC
CASSVEDDRALETQYF
>.|TRBV27|TRBJ1-5|.
TGTGCCAGCAGTCCAACGACGGATCGGCCCCAGCATTTT
CASSPTTDRPQHF
>.|TRBV30|TRBJ2-1|.
TGTGCCTGGACATGGGACTCATCGGGTGATGAGCAGTTCTTC
CAWTWDSSGDEQFF
>.|TRBV9|TRBJ1-1|.
TGTGCCAGCAGCCCTCAAGGCATGAACACTGAAGCTTTCTTT
CASSPQGMNTEAFF
>.|TRBV4-1|TRBJ1-1|TRBD1
TGCGCCAGCAGCCCGACAGGGATGAACACTGAAGCTTTCTTT
CASSPTGMNTEAFF
>few|TRBV19|TRBJ2-2|.
TGTGCCAGTAGTATCGTCGGGTACACCGGGGAGCTGTTTTTT
CASSIVGYTGELFF
>.|TRBV15|TRBJ2-7|TRBD1
TGTGCCACCAGCAGCCAAATGTACGGGGACAGAACCTACGAGCAGTACTTC
CATSSQMYGDRTYEQYF
>few|TRBV5-6|TRBJ1-5|TRBD1
TGTGCCAGCAGCGGGACAGTTAGCAATCAGCCCCAGCATTTT
CASSGTVSNQPQHF
>.|TRBV28|TRBJ2-5|TRBD1
TGTGCCAGCCGCGACAGGGGGCACCAAGAGACCCAGTACTTC
CASRDRGHQETQYF
>.|TRBV6-4|TRBJ2-3|TRBD2
TGTGCCAGCAGTGCCAGCGGGGGGGCAGATACGCAGTATTTT
CASSASGGADTQYF
>.|TRBV27|TRBJ2-1|TRBD1
TGTGCCAGCAGTTTATCGGCAGGGGGCTGGGAGCAGTTCTTC
CASSLSAGGWEQFF
>.|TRBV5-5|TRBJ2-1|TRBD2
TGTGCCAGCAGTCTAGCGGGAGTAGACAATGAGCAGTTCTTC
CASSLAGVDNEQFF
>.|TRBV27|TRBJ1-5|TRBD1
TGTGCCAGCAGTTTAGGAGGCGGGACAGGGGAGTATCCCCAGCATTTT
CASSLGGGTGEYPQHF
>.|TRBV5-6|TRBJ2-1|TRBD2
TGTGCCAGCAGCCAAGCGGGGGGCCCCTACAATGAGCAGTTCTTC
CASSQAGGPYNEQFF
>few|TRBV19|TRBJ2-1|.
TGTGCCAGTAGTATACCCGGTCCACTTAGGAATGAGCAGTTCTTC
CASSIPGPLRNEQFF
>.|TRBV13|TRBJ1-2|.
TGTGCCAGCAGCTTCAACGCGGATCCCCATGGCTACACCTTC
CASSFNADPHGYTF
>few|TRBV5-1|TRBJ2-1|TRBD1
TGCGCCAACCTTTGTGACAGGGGCTTGTTTAATGAGCAGTTCTTC
CANLCDRGLFNEQFF
>.|TRBV7-9|TRBJ2-1|TRBD1
TGTGCCAGCAGCCTAGCCCTGGGACAGGGGGACAATGAGCAGTTCTTC
CASSLALGQGDNEQFF
>many|TRBV27|TRBJ2-1|.
TGTGCCAGCAGCATTGTCAGGGTGTTCGCCAATGAGCAGTTCTTC
CASSIVRVFANEQFF
>.|TRBV7-9|TRBJ1-2|TRBD1
TGTGCCAGCAGCTTGGACAGGGCTCCATATGGCTACACCTTC
CASSLDRAPYGYTF
>few|TRBV27|TRBJ1-6|TRBD1
TGTGCCAGCAGTAGCTTCGGGCAGGGGGCTTCACCCCTCCACTTT
CASSSFGQGASPLHF
>.|TRBV14|TRBJ2-7|.
TGTGCCAGCAGCCAATGGGGGGACGAGCAGTACTTC
CASSQWGDEQYF
>few|TRBV13|TRBJ2-1|.
TGTGCCAGCAGCTTAGGCCGGTCCTACAATGAGCAGTTCTTC
CASSLGRSYNEQFF
>.|TRBV10-3|TRBJ1-1|TRBD1
TGTGCCATCAGTGAGAGCTTACAGGGGGCATTAAACACTGAAGCTTTCTTT
CAISESLQGALNTEAFF
>.|TRBV7-9|TRBJ2-1|.
TGTGCCAGCAGCTCTGGCCAGGGCACCCGGGGGGAGCAGTTCTTC
CASSSGQGTRGEQFF
>.|TRBV11-2|TRBJ1-2|.
TGTGCCAGCAGCTTAGATTACTCCGCCTATGGCTACACCTTC
CASSLDYSAYGYTF